By proportion, the clone carrying this T cell receptor (beta chain) is medium-sized. The data were obtained in a study of T cell repertoires in aging, cancer and after chemotherapy. Rearranged V-D-J TRB sequences were amplified with a mixed TRB-A/B primer pool. From the multiplex PCR reads, TCRdb called clonotypes with MiXCR, one entry per CDR3 protein. This sample carries about 11,000 distinct CDR3 sequences, roughly 25% of them seen once, and the ten largest clones take less than 2%. V was cut by 4 bases and J by 0 bases, with 12 bases left in between. CDR3 length: 16 residues. Peripheral blood genomic DNA, not sorted cells or RNA, was the template.

The TCR was taken from a human donor in good health. The chain has TRBV12-3 or TRBV12-4 and TRBJ1-4; weak D call: TRBD1 (5 bases). The sequenced sample consisted of blood. The CDR3: CASSSRGLATNEKLFF. The CDR3 nucleotides read TGTGCCAGCAGTTCCCGGGGCTTAGCAACTAATGAAAAACTGTTTTTT.